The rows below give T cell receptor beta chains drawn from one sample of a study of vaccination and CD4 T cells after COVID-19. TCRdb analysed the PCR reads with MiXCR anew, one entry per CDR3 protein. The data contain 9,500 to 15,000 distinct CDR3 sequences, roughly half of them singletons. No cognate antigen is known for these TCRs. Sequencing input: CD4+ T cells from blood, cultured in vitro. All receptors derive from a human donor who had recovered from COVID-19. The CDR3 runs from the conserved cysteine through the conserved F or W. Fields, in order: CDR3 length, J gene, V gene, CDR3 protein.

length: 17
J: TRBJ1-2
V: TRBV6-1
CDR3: CASSEGGLEGFVYGYTF

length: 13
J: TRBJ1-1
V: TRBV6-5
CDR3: CASSYRGNTEAFF

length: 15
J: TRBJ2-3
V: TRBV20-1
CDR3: CSARGGTGNTDTQYF

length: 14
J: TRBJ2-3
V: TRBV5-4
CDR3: CASSSSGGPDTQYF

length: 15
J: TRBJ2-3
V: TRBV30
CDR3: CAWTLGGGRTDTQYF

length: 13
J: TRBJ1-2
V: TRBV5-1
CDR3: CASSPDQGVGYTF

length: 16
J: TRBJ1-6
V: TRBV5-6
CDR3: CASSPDAGAANSPLHF

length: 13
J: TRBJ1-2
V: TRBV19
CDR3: CASSSPDRGGYTF

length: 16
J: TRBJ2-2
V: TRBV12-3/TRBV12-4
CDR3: CASSFWRPTNTGELFF

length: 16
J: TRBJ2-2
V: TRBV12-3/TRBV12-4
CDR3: CASSRPGTVRTGELFF

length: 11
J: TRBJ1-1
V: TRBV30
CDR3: CAWTRDGEAFF

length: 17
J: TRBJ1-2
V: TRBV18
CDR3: CASSPATGTLANYGYTF

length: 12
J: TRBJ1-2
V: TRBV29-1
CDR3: CSGTQGGYGYTF

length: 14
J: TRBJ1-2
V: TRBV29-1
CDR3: CSVPGQGGVYGYTF

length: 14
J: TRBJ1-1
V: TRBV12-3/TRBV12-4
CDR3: CASSLVGVNTEAFF

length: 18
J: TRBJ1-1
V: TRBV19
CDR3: CASASSRTGRVMNTEAFF

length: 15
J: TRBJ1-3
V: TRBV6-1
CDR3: CASSVDKASGNTIYF

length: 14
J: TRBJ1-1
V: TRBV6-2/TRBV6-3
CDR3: CASSYQGSNTEAFF

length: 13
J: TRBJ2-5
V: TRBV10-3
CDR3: CAMRPAGKETQYF

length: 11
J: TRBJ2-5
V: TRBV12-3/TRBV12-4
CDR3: CASSSRETQYF

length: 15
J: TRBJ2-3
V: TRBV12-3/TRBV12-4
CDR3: CASTLRGMQIGTQYF

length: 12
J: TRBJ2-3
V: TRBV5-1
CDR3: CASRQETDTQYF

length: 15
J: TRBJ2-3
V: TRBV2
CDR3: CASMGNSASTDTQYF

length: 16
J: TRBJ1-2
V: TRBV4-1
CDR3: CASSPGAARGNYGYTF

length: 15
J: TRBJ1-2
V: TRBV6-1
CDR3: CASTTSGTENYGYTF

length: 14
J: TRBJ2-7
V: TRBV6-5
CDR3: CASSYGQGINEQYF

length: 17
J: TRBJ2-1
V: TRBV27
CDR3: CATCAGLGTGFRNEQFF

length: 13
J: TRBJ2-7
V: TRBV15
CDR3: CATSRDGAYEQYF

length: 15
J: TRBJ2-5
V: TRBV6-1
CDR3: CASSGASRVVETQYF

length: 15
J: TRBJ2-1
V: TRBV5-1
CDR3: CASSLDGGLGNEQFF

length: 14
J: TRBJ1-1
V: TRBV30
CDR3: CAWSVEQRKGGAFF

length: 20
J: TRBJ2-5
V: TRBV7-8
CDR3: CASSSSRWLGVGDLQETQYF

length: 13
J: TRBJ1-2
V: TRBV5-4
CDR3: CASSPGGDYGYTF

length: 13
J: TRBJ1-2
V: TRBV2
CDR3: CASSESGEGGYTF

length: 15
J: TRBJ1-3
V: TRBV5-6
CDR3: CASSLVANSGNTIYF

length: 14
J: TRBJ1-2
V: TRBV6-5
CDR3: CASSYDRTNYGYTF

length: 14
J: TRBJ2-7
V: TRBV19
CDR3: CASRRGARSYEQYF

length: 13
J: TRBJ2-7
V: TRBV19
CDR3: CASSIRGADEQYF

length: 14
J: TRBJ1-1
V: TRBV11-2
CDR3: CASSLVLLGTEAFF

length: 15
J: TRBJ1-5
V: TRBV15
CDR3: CATSRDRRFQQPQHF

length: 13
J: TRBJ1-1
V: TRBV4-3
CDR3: CASSQDSGWEAFF

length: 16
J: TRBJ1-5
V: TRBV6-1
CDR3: CASSEGRPSSRQPQHF

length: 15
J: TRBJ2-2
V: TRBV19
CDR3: CASVLGGTNTGELFF

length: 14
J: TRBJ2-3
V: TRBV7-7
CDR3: CASSLGQTTDTQYF

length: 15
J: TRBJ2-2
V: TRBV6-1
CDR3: CATRTQPLNTGELFF

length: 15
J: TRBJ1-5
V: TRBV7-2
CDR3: CASSLRGFSNQPQHF

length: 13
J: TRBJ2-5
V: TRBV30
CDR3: CAWSLDRKETQYF

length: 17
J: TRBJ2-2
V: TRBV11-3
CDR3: CASSPWGQDTNTGELFF

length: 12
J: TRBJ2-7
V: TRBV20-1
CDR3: CSAVQGSYEQYF

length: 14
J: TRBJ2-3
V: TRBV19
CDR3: CASSQGGVSDTQYF

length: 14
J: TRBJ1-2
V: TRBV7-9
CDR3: CASSLLGAGYGYTF

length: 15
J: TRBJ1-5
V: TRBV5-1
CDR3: CASSLDGQGNQPQHF

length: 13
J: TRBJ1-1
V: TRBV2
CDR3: CASSEDRNTEAFF

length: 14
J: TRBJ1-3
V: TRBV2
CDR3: CASSPIPSGNTIYF

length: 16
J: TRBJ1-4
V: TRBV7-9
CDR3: CASSDHPGTPGWKLFF